Listed below are T cell receptor beta chains from one sample, sequenced in a study of T cell responses to AZD1222 COVID-19 vaccine. Sequencing used immunoSEQ multiplex PCR; TCRdb keeps in-frame clones, though not all of them. The sample lists more than 110,000 clones, 93% occurring once. The sequencing used peripheral blood, collected on day 0 of AZD1222 vaccination. Source of these receptors: an adult in good health. CDR3s include the opening cysteine and the closing phenylalanine or tryptophan. Fields, in order: V gene, D gene, J gene, clone size, CDR3 DNA, CDR3 protein. A D gene is named only where the DNA matches it firmly. A row's size may be missing; if present it is once, few, many or a size class.

TRBV7-9	TRBD2	TRBJ2-7	.	TGTGCCAGCAGTGGGAGGGAGATTAGCTACGAGCAGTACTTC	CASSGREISYEQYF
TRBV19	.	TRBJ2-1	.	TGTGCCAGTAGTATTGGGTCGGAGTACAATGAGCAGTTCTTC	CASSIGSEYNEQFF
TRBV20-1	TRBD2	TRBJ2-3	once	TGCAGTGCTAGTAGGGCGGGAGCTAGGGCAGATACGCAGTATTTT	CSASRAGARADTQYF
TRBV5-1	.	TRBJ1-3	once	TGCGCCAGCAGCTTGGCACGGCAGGGAGGTTCGGGAAACACCATATATTTT	CASSLARQGGSGNTIYF
TRBV5-1	TRBD1	TRBJ2-7	.	TGCGCCAGCAGCCCCCGACAGGGGGCAAATTTCGGCGAGCAGTACTTC	CASSPRQGANFGEQYF
TRBV2	TRBD1	TRBJ1-2	.	TGTGCCAGCAGTGTAGACAGGGGTGGCGGCTACACCTTC	CASSVDRGGGYTF
TRBV10-2	TRBD1	TRBJ2-2	once	TGCGCCAGCAGTGAGTCCACAGGGGACGGGGAGCTGTTTTTT	CASSESTGDGELFF
TRBV5-6	.	TRBJ1-4	.	TGTGCCAGCAGCTTCAATTGGGGGTTGCCTAATGAAAAACTGTTTTTT	CASSFNWGLPNEKLFF
TRBV18	.	TRBJ1-1	.	TGTGCCAGCTCACCAAATACGGCGAACACTGAAGCTTTCTTT	CASSPNTANTEAFF
TRBV24-1	.	TRBJ2-2	.	TGTGCCACCAGTGATTCGGCCAGGGGCTATTCCGGGGAGCTGTTTTTT	CATSDSARGYSGELFF
TRBV9	.	TRBJ2-1	.	TGTGCCAGCAGCGCACCCCCGGACTACTCCTACAATGAGCAGTTCTTC	CASSAPPDYSYNEQFF
TRBV29-1	.	TRBJ1-2	.	TGCAGCGTCAGGGAGGGCCTCTATGGCTACACCTTC	CSVREGLYGYTF
TRBV19	TRBD2	TRBJ2-3	.	TGTGCCAGTAGTAGTCGTACTAGCGGGAGTTTTATAGATACGCAGTATTTT	CASSSRTSGSFIDTQYF
TRBV5-4	.	TRBJ1-1	once	TGTGCCAGCAGCTTCTCTCAGAGGAACACTGAAGCTTTCTTT	CASSFSQRNTEAFF
TRBV6-5	.	TRBJ1-4	.	TGTGCCAGCAGTTCCACAGGCGCAACTAATGAAAAACTGTTTTTT	CASSSTGATNEKLFF
TRBV28	TRBD1	TRBJ1-5	.	TGTGCCAGCAGGATGAACAGGGGGCCTAGCAATCAGCCCCAGCATTTT	CASRMNRGPSNQPQHF
TRBV28	TRBD1	TRBJ2-7	.	TGTGCCAGCAGTTTCCCCCACGACAGGGGCGAGCAGTACTTC	CASSFPHDRGEQYF
TRBV7-9	.	TRBJ1-1	.	TGTGCCAGCAGCTTAGGCACAGTAAACACTGAAGCTTTCTTT	CASSLGTVNTEAFF
TRBV7-9	.	TRBJ2-5	.	TGTGCCAGCAGCTTAGGATCTCCACTTGGAGGGTTGAAAAAGACCCAGTACTTC	CASSLGSPLGGLKKTQYF
TRBV2	.	TRBJ1-1	.	TGTGCCAGCAGGACGGACAACACTGAAGCTTTCTTT	CASRTDNTEAFF
TRBV12-3/TRBV12-4	.	TRBJ1-2	few	TGTGCCAGCAGTTCTTACAGGGAGGGCTACACCTTC	CASSSYREGYTF
TRBV9	.	TRBJ2-3	.	TGTGCCAGCAGCGTAAGCGGAAGATTCACAGATACGCAGTATTTT	CASSVSGRFTDTQYF
TRBV7-8	.	TRBJ1-5	.	TGTGCCAGCAGCTTAAACAGAGGCAACAATCAGCCCCAGCATTTT	CASSLNRGNNQPQHF
TRBV30	TRBD1	TRBJ1-2	.	TGTGCCGGGGACAGGGGAGCTAACTATGGCTACACCTTC	CAGDRGANYGYTF
TRBV28	.	TRBJ1-1	.	TGTGCCAGCAGTTTAGTGAGAGTTAACACTGAAGCTTTCTTT	CASSLVRVNTEAFF
TRBV4-1	.	TRBJ1-2	.	TGCGCCAGCAGCCAGGCTTCCGGGACACGTTATGGCTACACCTTC	CASSQASGTRYGYTF
TRBV19	.	TRBJ1-1	.	TGTGCCAGTAGTATATCTACGAGGACTGAAGCTTTCTTT	CASSISTRTEAFF
TRBV7-8	.	TRBJ1-6	.	TGTGCCAGCAGTCCCTATTTGGGATCACCCCTCCACTTT	CASSPYLGSPLHF
TRBV5-1	.	TRBJ1-6	.	TGCGCCAGCAGCGGGGACGGCCCCTATAATTCACCCCTCCACTTT	CASSGDGPYNSPLHF
TRBV6-5	TRBD1	TRBJ1-5	.	TGTGCCAGCAGCCAGGGGGCGAGGGGCCAGCCCCAGCATTTT	CASSQGARGQPQHF
TRBV15	.	TRBJ1-1	.	TGTGCCACCAGCAGAGGCAGACAGGCGAACACTGAAGCTTTCTTT	CATSRGRQANTEAFF
TRBV29-1	TRBD1	TRBJ2-5	.	TGCAGCGTTTCGACAGGGCAAGAGACCCAGTACTTC	CSVSTGQETQYF
TRBV4-1	TRBD2	TRBJ2-5	.	TGCGCCAGCAGCCTAATCTGGGCTAGCGGGAGACAAGAGACCCAGTACTTC	CASSLIWASGRQETQYF
TRBV29-1	TRBD1	TRBJ2-5	.	TGCAGCGCCCGGGACAGTCGGGAGACCCAGTACTTC	CSARDSRETQYF
TRBV19	.	TRBJ1-6	.	TGTGCCAGTATGTCGGACGGGCGGAGCTCCTATAATTCACCCCTCCACTTT	CASMSDGRSSYNSPLHF
TRBV19	TRBD1	TRBJ1-5	.	TGTGCCAGTAGTATTTTACAGGGGAATCAGCCCCAGCATTTT	CASSILQGNQPQHF
TRBV19	.	TRBJ1-2	.	TGTGCCAGTAGTCTCCGGACAGCTACCTATGGCTACACCTTC	CASSLRTATYGYTF
TRBV5-1	TRBD2	TRBJ2-1	.	TGCGCCAGCAGCCCCCATAGCGGGAGTGGGGACAATGAGCAGTTCTTC	CASSPHSGSGDNEQFF
TRBV5-4	TRBD2	TRBJ2-5	.	TGTGCCAGCAGCTTGGCCCCTAGCGGGACCGCGCAAGAGACCCAGTACTTC	CASSLAPSGTAQETQYF
TRBV11-3	TRBD2	TRBJ2-1	.	TGTGCCAGCAGCCGGGGACTAGCGGGTTACAATGAGCAGTTCTTC	CASSRGLAGYNEQFF
TRBV11-2	.	TRBJ1-2	.	TGTGCCAGCAGCCTCGGGGAGGCTTATGGCTACACCTTC	CASSLGEAYGYTF
TRBV6-5	.	TRBJ1-6	once	TGTGCCAGCAGTCACACCTCAGGGGATTCACCCCTCCACTTT	CASSHTSGDSPLHF
TRBV5-4	.	TRBJ2-3	.	TGTGCCAGCAGCTTGGCATCTAGGGATACGCAGTATTTT	CASSLASRDTQYF
TRBV27	TRBD1	TRBJ1-1	.	TGTGCCAGCAGTTTCCTCACGGACAGGGCAACTGAAGCTTTCTTT	CASSFLTDRATEAFF
TRBV27	.	TRBJ2-5	.	TGTGCCAGCAGTTTAACGGGGGAGACCCAGTACTTC	CASSLTGETQYF
TRBV6-1	.	TRBJ2-7	.	TGTGCCAGCAGTGAAGGGGACGGGCCCTACGAGCAGTACTTC	CASSEGDGPYEQYF
TRBV9	.	TRBJ2-2	.	TGTGCCAGCAGCGTAGGTAACTCGCGCGGGGAGCTGTTTTTT	CASSVGNSRGELFF
TRBV4-1	.	TRBJ1-3	.	TGCGCCAGCAGACTACAGGCGCTCTCTGGAAACACCATATATTTT	CASRLQALSGNTIYF